This passage covers 25 T cell receptor beta chains from one sample sequenced in a study of blood T cell repertoires in COVID-19. The table came from immunoSEQ multiplex PCR; TCRdb's copy has only in-frame clones and leaves some out. This sample carries 180,000 or so clones, 86% of them seen once, and the ten largest clones take 7.5% to 10%. What was sequenced was PBMCs or T cells enriched from blood (not recorded which). The receptor source for this set is a woman in her 30s who had recovered from COVID-19.

This chain connects TRBV29-1 to TRBJ2-3, with TRBD2 identical over 9 bases. CDR3 size: 16 residues. Germline values: CDR1 SQVTM, CDR2 ANQGSEA. Losses at the gene ends were 7 bases for V and 2 bases for J; bases not matched to a gene: 13. The CDR3 reads CSAPTSGTSFTDTQYF. The CDR3 DNA reads as TGCAGCGCTCCCACCTCGGGGACTAGCTTCACAGATACGCAGTATTTT.

This chain connects TRBV6-2 or TRBV6-3 to TRBJ2-7; 7 nucleotides align to TRBD2. The trim removed 5 bases at V and 7 bases at J, leaving 14 bases unmatched. The CDR3 has 15 residues. The V gene's germline CDR1 is MNHEY and CDR2 SVGEGT. DNA for the CDR3: TGTGCCAGCAGTAGAAAGAGCGGGATCCCTTCGGAGCAGTACTTC. It encodes CASSRKSGIPSEQYF.

V usage is TRBV30 and J usage is TRBJ1-4; D gene unclear. The germline V and J ends were trimmed by 1 base and 7 bases, with 10 bases remaining between them. The CDR3 loop spans 13 amino acids. The germline CDR1 and CDR2 sequences are GTSNPN and SVGIG (reference sequence). Written as DNA, the CDR3 is TGTGCCTGGAGTGATAGTTCCGGTGAAAAACTGTTTTTT. Amino acids: CAWSDSSGEKLFF.

The V and J genes are TRBV27 and TRBJ2-7; D is possibly TRBD1 (7 bases). The germline V and J ends were trimmed by 6 bases and 4 bases, with 16 bases remaining between them. The CDR3 runs to 14 residues. Germline V gene data show CDR1 as MNHEY and CDR2 as SMNVEV (reference sequence). This CDR3 is CASRRQGGGYEQYF. The CDR3 DNA follows: TGTGCCAGCAGACGACAGGGAGGAGGTTACGAGCAGTACTTC.

The genes are TRBV18 and TRBJ2-1; 9 bases are shared with TRBD2. This CDR3 comprises 16 residues. From germline, CDR1 is KGHSH and CDR2 LQKENI. The V gene end was trimmed by 2 bases and the J gene end by 6 bases; junction bases not matched to a gene: 8. The CDR3 sequence: CASSPESGSGSNEQFF. The CDR3 nucleotides read TGTGCCAGCTCACCAGAATCGGGTAGCGGGAGCAATGAGCAGTTCTTC.

This clone was seen more than once but under ten times. The J gene is TRBJ2-2, the V gene TRBV27; 10 nucleotides line up with TRBD1. The length of the CDR3 is 18 residues. V trimming: 5 bases; J trimming: 7 bases; junction bases outside the gene matches: 16. Germline CDR1 reads MNHEY; CDR2 reads SMNVEV (reference sequence). The CDR3 loop is CASSHHSPTGGFDGELFF. The CDR3 nucleotides read TGTGCCAGCAGTCACCACTCACCGACAGGGGGCTTCGACGGGGAGCTGTTTTTT.

The rearrangement joins TRBV6-5 to TRBJ2-7, with 9 bases that match TRBD2. This CDR3 region has 16 residues. Per the germline V gene, CDR1 is MNHEY and CDR2 is SVGAGI. V trimming: 0 bases; J trimming: 1 base; junction bases outside the gene matches: 4. CDR3 sequence reads: CASSYSKTSGSYEQYF. The CDR3 DNA is TGTGCCAGCAGTTACTCAAAGACTAGCGGTTCCTACGAGCAGTACTTC.

The V and J genes are TRBV21-1 and TRBJ1-2; TRBD1 is the table's D call, not checked against the DNA. TRBV21-1 is deemed a pseudogene. CDR3 size: 12 residues. CDR3 nucleotide sequence: TGTGCCAGCAGCCCTCGGACAGAAGGCTACACCTTC. It is translated as CASSPRTEGYTF.

This clone occurred once. The chain uses TRBV6-5 and TRBJ1-1; no clear D gene. The length of the CDR3 is 14 residues. Germline CDR1 is MNHEY and CDR2 is SVGAGI. Trimming pared 8 bases from V and 3 bases from J, leaving 16 bases between. The CDR3: CASGVSNGYTEAFF. The CDR3 DNA sequence: TGTGCCAGCGGAGTCAGCAATGGATACACTGAAGCTTTCTTT.

CDR3 residues: CASTRGPVYEQYF. CDR3 sequence (DNA): TGTGCCAGCACCAGGGGGCCGGTATACGAGCAGTACTTC. This chain uses TRBV12-3 or TRBV12-4 with TRBJ2-7, with TRBD1 matching 8 bases. The CDR3 has 13 residues. The V and J ends lost 7 bases and 4 bases, in that order; junction bases with no gene match: 6.

There are a few counts of this clone. The chain couples TRBV29-1 to TRBJ1-1; TRBD1 agrees at 7 bases. V was clipped by 6 bases and J by 1 base; unmatched bases: 5. Germline assignment: CDR1 SQVTM and CDR2 ANQGSEA. This CDR3 is 13 amino acids long. The CDR3 DNA follows: TGCAGCGTCAAGGGACAGCCGAACACTGAAGCTTTCTTT. Residues: CSVKGQPNTEAFF. Supplemented by reference TRBV29-1 and TRBJ1-1, the full variable domain reads SAVISQKPSRDICQRGTSLTIQCQVDSQVTMMFWYRQQPGQSLTLIATANQGSEATYESGFVIDKFPISRPNLTFSTLTVSNMSPEDSSIYLCSVKGQPNTEAFFGQGTRLTVV.

The chain uses TRBV5-4 and TRBJ2-1; the match to TRBD2 covers 10 bases. Germline V CDR1 and CDR2: SGHNT, YYREEE (reference sequence). V lost 4 bases to trimming and J lost 8 bases; unmatched junction nucleotides: 0. The CDR3 is 12 residues long. The CDR3 loop is CASSLAGDEQFF. DNA for the CDR3: TGTGCCAGCAGCCTAGCGGGAGATGAGCAGTTCTTC.

For the CDR3, the DNA is TGTGCCAGCAGTCCGGCCGGGACTAGCGGGGGGGGTGAGCAGTTCTTC. Its protein product is CASSPAGTSGGGEQFF. This chain uses TRBV27 with TRBJ2-1; 16 bases fit TRBD2. CDR1 MNHEY and CDR2 SMNVEV come from the germline V gene (reference sequence). The length of the CDR3 is 16 residues. With 5 bases clipped from V and 9 bases from J, the junction kept 7 bases outside the gene matches.

The chain has TRBV19 and TRBJ1-1; D gene ambiguous. This CDR3 has 13 amino acids. Germline CDR1 is LNHDA and CDR2 is SQIVND (reference sequence). Trimming stripped 4 bases from V and 0 bases from J, with 6 bases between. DNA of the CDR3: TGTGCCAGTAGTAGTCAGGTGAACACTGAAGCTTTCTTT. This codes for CASSSQVNTEAFF.

The table lists this clone with a few counts. This chain uses TRBV6-5 with TRBJ1-1; D is undetermined. The CDR3 has 14 amino acids. Germline values: CDR1 MNHEY, CDR2 SVGAGI. The V end lost 2 bases, the J end lost 6 bases, and 13 bases lay between the germline ends. The CDR3 loop reads CASSYPSAGSEAFF. CDR3 sequence (DNA): TGTGCCAGCAGTTACCCGAGTGCGGGGTCTGAAGCTTTCTTT.

This chain joins TRBV28 and TRBJ1-1, with 7 bases identical to TRBD1. This CDR3 is 13 amino acids long. Trimming cost V 4 bases and J 4 bases; bases outside gene matches: 3. Germline V gene data show CDR1 as MDHEN and CDR2 as SYDVKM. CDR3 loop: CASSYRQGTEAFF. As DNA, the CDR3 is TGTGCCAGCAGTTACCGACAGGGCACTGAAGCTTTCTTT.

CDR3 DNA: TGTGCCAGCAAGTCCACGGGGAACGAGCAGTACTTC. As protein: CASKSTGNEQYF. V is TRBV3-1 (or the pseudogene TRBV3-2) and J is TRBJ2-7, with D possibly matching TRBD2 (5 bases). V was trimmed by 7 bases and J by 5 bases, leaving 12 bases between them. The CDR3 totals 12 residues. Germline-derived CDR1 and CDR2 are LGHDT and YNNKEL (reference sequence).

The V call is TRBV28, the J call TRBJ2-5; TRBD1 matches at 7 bases. J gave up 2 bases and V 7 bases, and 10 bases lay outside the gene matches. The CDR3 covers 15 residues. Germline V gene sequence: CDR1 MDHEN, CDR2 SYDVKM. CDR3 DNA: TGTGCCAGCACCGGGGTTAGGGACAGACAAGAGACCCAGTACTTC. It yields the protein CASTGVRDRQETQYF.

In nucleotides, the CDR3 is TGTGCCATCAGGAGACTAGCGAGTACAGGGGATACGCAGTATTTT. Its translation is CAIRRLASTGDTQYF. The rearrangement joins TRBV10-3 to TRBJ2-3, with 8 positions matching TRBD2. Losses at the gene ends were 6 bases for V and 6 bases for J; bases not matched to a gene: 11. The CDR3 is 15 residues long. Germline V lookup: CDR1 ENHRY, CDR2 SYGVKD.

This clone was counted once. This chain's CDR3 is CASSQGSTTGTTSYEQYF. DNA for the CDR3: TGCGCCAGCAGCCAAGGATCGACGACCGGGACTACATCCTACGAGCAGTACTTC. The chain couples TRBV4-1 to TRBJ2-7; TRBD2 aligns across 7 bases. This CDR3 is 18 amino acids long. Looked up from germline, CDR1 is MGHRA and CDR2 is YSYEKL. V lost 1 base, J lost 1 base, and 13 bases stayed unmatched.

The DNA for the CDR3 is TGCAGTGCCCACTCTGGAAACACCATATATTTT. Translating it yields CSAHSGNTIYF. The chain joins TRBV20-1 to TRBJ1-3; D ambiguous. Trimming took 6 bases from V and 0 from J, leaving 3 bases between them. In germline, CDR1 is DFQATT, CDR2 SNEGSKA (reference sequence). This CDR3 is built from 11 residues.

The chain couples TRBV27 to TRBJ2-7; tentative D call: TRBD2 (6 bases). V gave up 1 base and J gave up 4 bases, with 14 bases separating them. This CDR3 is 15 amino acids long. Germline V gene lookup returns CDR1 MNHEY and CDR2 SMNVEV (reference sequence). CDR3 DNA: TGTGCCAGCAGTTTATTACCGGGAGCAATTTACGAGCAGTACTTC. Residues: CASSLLPGAIYEQYF.

The chain uses TRBV5-1 and TRBJ2-3; TRBD2 matches 7 bases. V was clipped by 2 bases and J by 1 base; unmatched bases: 7. In germline, CDR1 is SGHRS, CDR2 YFSETQ. The CDR3 spans 16 residues. This CDR3 reads CASSLGEGRGTDTQYF. The CDR3 bases are TGCGCCAGCAGCTTAGGGGAGGGCCGAGGCACAGATACGCAGTATTTT.

This chain connects TRBV28 to TRBJ1-1; D uncertain. The CDR3 runs 13 residues. Trimming cost V 8 bases and J 3 bases, with 13 bases left between them. The germline gives CDR1 MDHEN, CDR2 SYDVKM. Here the CDR3 reads CASVRGRDTEAFF. CDR3 nucleotides: TGTGCCAGCGTGCGCGGTCGGGACACTGAAGCTTTCTTT.

The chain recombines TRBV6-6 with TRBJ1-2, with D possibly being TRBD1 (5 bases). Per the germline V gene, CDR1 is MNHNY and CDR2 is SVGAGI (reference sequence). CDR3 length equals 15 residues. V was shortened by 4 bases and J by 4 bases, with 16 bases between the two germline ends. The CDR3 DNA reads TGTGCCAGCAGTTCGACCGGCGGGACGGCCTATGGCTACACCTTC. This sequence encodes CASSSTGGTAYGYTF.